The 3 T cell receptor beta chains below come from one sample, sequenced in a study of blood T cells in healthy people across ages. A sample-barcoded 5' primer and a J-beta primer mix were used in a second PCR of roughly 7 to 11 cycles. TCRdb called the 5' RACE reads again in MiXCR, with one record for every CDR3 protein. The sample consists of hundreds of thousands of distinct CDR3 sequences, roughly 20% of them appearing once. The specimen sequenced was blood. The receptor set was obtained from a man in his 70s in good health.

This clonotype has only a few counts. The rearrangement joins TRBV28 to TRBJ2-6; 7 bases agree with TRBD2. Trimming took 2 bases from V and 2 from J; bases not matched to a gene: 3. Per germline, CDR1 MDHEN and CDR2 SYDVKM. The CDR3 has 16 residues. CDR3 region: CASSLGGRTGANVLTF. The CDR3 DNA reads TGTGCCAGCAGTTTAGGCGGGAGAACTGGGGCCAACGTCCTGACTTTC.

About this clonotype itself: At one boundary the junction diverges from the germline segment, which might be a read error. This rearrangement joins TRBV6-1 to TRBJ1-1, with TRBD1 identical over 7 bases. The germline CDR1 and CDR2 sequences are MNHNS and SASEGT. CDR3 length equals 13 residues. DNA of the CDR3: TGCGCCAGCAGCCTGGGTAGGGGGCAAGAAGCTTTCTTT. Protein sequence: CASSLGRGQEAFF.

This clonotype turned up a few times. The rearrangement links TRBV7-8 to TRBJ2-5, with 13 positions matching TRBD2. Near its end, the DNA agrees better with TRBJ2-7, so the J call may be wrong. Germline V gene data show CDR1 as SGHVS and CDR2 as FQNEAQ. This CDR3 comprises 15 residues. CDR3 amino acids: CASSDGTSGKYEQYF. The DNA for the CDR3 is TGTGCCAGCAGCGATGGGACTAGCGGGAAGTACGAGCAGTACTTC.